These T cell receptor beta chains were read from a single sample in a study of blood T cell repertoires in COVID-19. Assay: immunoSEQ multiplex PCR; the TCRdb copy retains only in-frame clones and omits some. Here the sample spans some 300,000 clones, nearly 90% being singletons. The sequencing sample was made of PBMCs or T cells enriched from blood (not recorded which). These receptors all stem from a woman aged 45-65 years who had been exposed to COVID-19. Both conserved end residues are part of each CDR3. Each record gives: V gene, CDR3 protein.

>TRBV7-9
CASSLGGPPHEEQYF
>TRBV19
CASSMALETQYF
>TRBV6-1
CASSEVQGITDNEQFF
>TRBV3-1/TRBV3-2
CASSQRLTGQMNTEAFF
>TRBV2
CASTLAGIQETQYF
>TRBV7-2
CASSSKSWTSYFSGNTIYF
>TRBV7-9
CAPTGGTDTQYF
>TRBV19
CASSIRGIGNTIYF
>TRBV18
CASSQDRSSYNEQFF
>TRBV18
CASSPAGTGMNTEAFF
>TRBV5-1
CASSSGQTNTGELFF
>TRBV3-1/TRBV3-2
CASSLVRTGDMGEQYF
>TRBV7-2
CASSYTSPGEQYF
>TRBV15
CATSRAVNEQFF
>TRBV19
CASSMGLTEAFF
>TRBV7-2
CASSLQGASQPQHF
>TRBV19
CASSTGTSNEQFF
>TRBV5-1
CASGSGQNTEAFF
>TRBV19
CASSLGRESNQPQHF
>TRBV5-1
CASSLGTANEQFF
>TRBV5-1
CASSPSGGSYNEQFF
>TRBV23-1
CASSQGGTYEQYF
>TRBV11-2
CASSPGLAGGVEQFF
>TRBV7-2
CASSLMGQGYEQYF
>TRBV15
CATGPGVETQYF
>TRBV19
CASSISTANSYNEQFF
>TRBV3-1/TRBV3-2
CASSQGGPIRSEQFF
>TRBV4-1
CASSQDRGFDEAFF
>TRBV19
CASTQGAMNTEAFF
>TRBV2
CASSRDSSSGNTIYF
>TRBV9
CASSTGGEQYF
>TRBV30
CAWSAKNTQYF